The present T cell receptor (beta chain) was sequenced within a study of blood T cell repertoires in COVID-19. This CDR3 is built from 15 residues. Germline V CDR1 and CDR2: PRHDT, FYEKMQ (reference sequence). V dropped 5 bases and J dropped 8; count of bases not matched to a gene: 10. TCRdb's copy holds only in-frame clones and misses some; the assay was immunoSEQ multiplex PCR. The sample lists 300,000 to 350,000 clones, 75% to 95% occurring once. Sequencing was performed on peripheral blood. The receptor was derived from a woman younger than 45 with COVID-19, enrolled during active disease. The gene calls are TRBV13 and TRBJ2-1; 9 bases agree with TRBD1. This chain's CDR3 is CASSAWWTGVDEQFF. The CDR3 DNA sequence: TGTGCCAGCAGCGCCTGGTGGACAGGGGTCGATGAGCAGTTCTTC.